In this sample, the clone carrying this T cell receptor beta chain turned up once. Its specificity is unknown. Healthy donors had no documented immune events, such as infections, while sampled. The sample is drawn from a study of identifying expanded T cells in peripheral blood. Study-wide results and caveats: Clone count variance between roughly two-week samples rose with total template count. Over two and four weeks, about 15 and 19 clones changed, versus roughly 1.1 between replicates.

Profiled with immunoSEQ multiplex PCR; TCRdb holds only in-frame clones, not every one. Among 100,000 to 150,000 clones listed, about four fifths were seen once. J gave up 0 bases and V 4 bases, and 5 bases lay outside the gene matches. Germline loops: CDR1 SGHDT, CDR2 YYEEEE. The CDR3 is 15 amino acids. This sequence joins TRBV5-6 and TRBJ1-2; TRBD1 agrees at 8 bases. Sequenced material: blood. This TCR was recovered from a person aged 18 to 75 in good health. CDR3 residues: CASSLRTGPNYGYTF. CDR3 coding DNA: TGTGCCAGCAGCCTGCGGACAGGGCCTAACTATGGCTACACCTTC. The full variable domain, its missing parts supplied by reference TRBV5-6 and TRBJ1-2, is DAGVTQSPTHLIKTRGQQVTLRCSPKSGHDTVSWYQQALGQGPQFIFQYYEEEERQRGNFPDRFSGHQFPNYSSELNVNALLLGDSALYLCASSLRTGPNYGYTFGSGTRLTVV.